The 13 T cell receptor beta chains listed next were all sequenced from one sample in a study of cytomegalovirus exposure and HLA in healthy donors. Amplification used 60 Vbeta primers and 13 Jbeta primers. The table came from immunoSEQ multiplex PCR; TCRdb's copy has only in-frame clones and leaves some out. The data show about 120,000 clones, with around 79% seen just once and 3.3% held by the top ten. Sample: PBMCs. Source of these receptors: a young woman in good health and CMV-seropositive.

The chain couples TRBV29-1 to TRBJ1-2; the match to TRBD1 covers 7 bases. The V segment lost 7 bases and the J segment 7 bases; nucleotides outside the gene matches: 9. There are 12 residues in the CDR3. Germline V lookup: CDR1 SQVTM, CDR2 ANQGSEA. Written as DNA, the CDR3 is TGCAGCGCGGGGGGGACAGTGGCTGGCTACACCTTC. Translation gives CSAGGTVAGYTF. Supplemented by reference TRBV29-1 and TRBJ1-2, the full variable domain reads SAVISQKPSRDICQRGTSLTIQCQVDSQVTMMFWYRQQPGQSLTLIATANQGSEATYESGFVIDKFPISRPNLTFSTLTVSNMSPEDSSIYLCSAGGTVAGYTFGSGTRLTVV.

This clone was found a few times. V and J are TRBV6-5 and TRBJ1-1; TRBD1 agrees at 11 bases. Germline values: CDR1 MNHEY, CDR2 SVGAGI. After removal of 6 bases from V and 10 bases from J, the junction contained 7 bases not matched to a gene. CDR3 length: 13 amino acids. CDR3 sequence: CASRTGTGGIAFF. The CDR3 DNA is TGTGCCAGCAGAACCGGGACAGGGGGGATAGCTTTCTTT.

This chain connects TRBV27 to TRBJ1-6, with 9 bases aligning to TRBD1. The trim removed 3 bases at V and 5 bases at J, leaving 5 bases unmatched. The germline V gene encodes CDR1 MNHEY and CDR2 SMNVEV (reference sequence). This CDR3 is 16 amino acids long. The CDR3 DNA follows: TGTGCCAGCAGTTTCATGTGGACAGGGGATAATTCACCCCTCCACTTT. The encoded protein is CASSFMWTGDNSPLHF.

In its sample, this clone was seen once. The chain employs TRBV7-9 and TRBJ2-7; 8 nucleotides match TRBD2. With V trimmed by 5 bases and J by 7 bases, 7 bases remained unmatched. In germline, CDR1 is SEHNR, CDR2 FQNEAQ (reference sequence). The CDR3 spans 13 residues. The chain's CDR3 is CASSPPGGLEQYF. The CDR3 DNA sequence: TGTGCCAGCAGCCCCCCGGGGGGGTTGGAGCAGTACTTC.

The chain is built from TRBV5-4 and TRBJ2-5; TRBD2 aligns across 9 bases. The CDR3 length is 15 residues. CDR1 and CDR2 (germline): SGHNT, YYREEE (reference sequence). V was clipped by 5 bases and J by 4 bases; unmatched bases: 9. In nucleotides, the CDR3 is TGTGCCAGCAGAGGGGGCGGGGGGGCCGGAGAGACCCAGTACTTC. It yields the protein CASRGGGGAGETQYF.

CDR3 sequence (DNA): TGCAGCGTGGATCCCGGGACAGGGTCGGGCTCCTACAATGAGCAGTTCTTC. Encoded protein: CSVDPGTGSGSYNEQFF. V is TRBV29-1 and J is TRBJ2-1; the match to TRBD1 covers 9 bases. The germline V gene encodes CDR1 SQVTM and CDR2 ANQGSEA. V lost 6 bases and J lost 0; bases outside the gene matches: 12. The CDR3 loop spans 17 amino acids.

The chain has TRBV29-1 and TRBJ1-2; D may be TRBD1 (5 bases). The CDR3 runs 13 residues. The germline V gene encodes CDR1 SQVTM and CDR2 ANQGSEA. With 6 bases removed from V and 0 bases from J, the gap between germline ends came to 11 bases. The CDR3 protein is CSVADRANYGYTF. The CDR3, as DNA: TGCAGCGTCGCTGACAGAGCTAACTATGGCTACACCTTC.

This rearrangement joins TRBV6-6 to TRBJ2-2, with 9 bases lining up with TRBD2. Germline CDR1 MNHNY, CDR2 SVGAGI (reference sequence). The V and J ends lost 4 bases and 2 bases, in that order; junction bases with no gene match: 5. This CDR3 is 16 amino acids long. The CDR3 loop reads CASSWVSGGNTGELFF. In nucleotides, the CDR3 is TGTGCCAGCAGTTGGGTTAGCGGGGGAAACACCGGGGAGCTGTTTTTT.

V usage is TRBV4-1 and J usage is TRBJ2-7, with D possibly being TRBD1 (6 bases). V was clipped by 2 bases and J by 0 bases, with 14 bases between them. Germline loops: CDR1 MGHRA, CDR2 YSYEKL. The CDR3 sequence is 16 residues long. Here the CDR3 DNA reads TGCGCCAGCAGCCAACTCTACACAGGGAACTCCTACGAGCAGTACTTC. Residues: CASSQLYTGNSYEQYF.

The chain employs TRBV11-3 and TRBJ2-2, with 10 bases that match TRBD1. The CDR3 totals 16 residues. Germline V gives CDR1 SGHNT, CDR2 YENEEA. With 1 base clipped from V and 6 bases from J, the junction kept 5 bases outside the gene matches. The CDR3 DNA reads TGTGCCAGCAGCTTAGGACAGGGGGCTGAATCCGGGGAGCTGTTTTTT. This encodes CASSLGQGAESGELFF. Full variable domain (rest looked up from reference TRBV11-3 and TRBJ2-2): EAGVVQSPRYKIIEKKQPVAFWCNPISGHNTLYWYLQNLGQGPELLIRYENEEAVDDSQLPKDRFSAERLKGVDSTLKIQPAELGDSAVYLCASSLGQGAESGELFFGEGSRLTVL.

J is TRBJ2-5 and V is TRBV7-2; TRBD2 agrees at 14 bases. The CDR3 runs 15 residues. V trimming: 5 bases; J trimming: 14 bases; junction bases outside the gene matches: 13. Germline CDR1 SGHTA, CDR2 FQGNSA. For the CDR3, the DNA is TGTGCCAGCAGCGACCTAGGACTAGCGGGGGGCCCCCCCTACTTC. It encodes CASSDLGLAGGPPYF.

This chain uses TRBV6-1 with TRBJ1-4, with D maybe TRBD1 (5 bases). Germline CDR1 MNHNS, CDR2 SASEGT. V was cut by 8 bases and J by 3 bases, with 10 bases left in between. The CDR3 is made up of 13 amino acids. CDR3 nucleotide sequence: TGTGCCAGCCGGACATTGCCTAATGAAAAACTGTTTTTT. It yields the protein CASRTLPNEKLFF.

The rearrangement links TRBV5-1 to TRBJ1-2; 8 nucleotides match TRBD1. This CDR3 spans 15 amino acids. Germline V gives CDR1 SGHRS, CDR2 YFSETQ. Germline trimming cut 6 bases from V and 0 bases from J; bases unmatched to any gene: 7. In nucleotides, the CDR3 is TGCGCCAGCACCCTGACAGGGGAGACTAACTATGGCTACACCTTC. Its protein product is CASTLTGETNYGYTF. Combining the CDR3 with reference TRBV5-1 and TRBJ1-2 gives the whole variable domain KAGVTQTPRYLIKTRGQQVTLSCSPISGHRSVSWYQQTPGQGLQFLFEYFSETQRNKGNFPGRFSGRQFSNSRSEMNVSTLELGDSALYLCASTLTGETNYGYTFGSGTRLTVV.